This TCR beta chain was retrieved from a study of molecular identifiers for immune sequencing clone quantification. Naive CD8 library inputs spanned about 19,000 to 1,000,000 sorted cells and 10%, 30% or 50% RNA. Naive CD8 T cell sorting was performed on the CD8+CD4-CCR7+CD45RA+ phenotype. As previously described, bulk TCR libraries were made using listed TCR primers. Via MiXCR, TCRdb re-called the PCR reads, giving one row per CDR3 protein. Among 300,000 to 350,000 distinct CDR3 sequences listed, over 20% were seen once. CDR3 length equals 15 residues. V lost 4 bases, J lost 1 base, and 10 bases lay in between. The germline V gene encodes CDR1 SNHLY and CDR2 FYNNEI. This clonotype was counted at least ten times.

The J gene is TRBJ2-2, the V gene TRBV2; D is unresolved. The sequenced material came from naive CD8+ T cells from blood, with Jurkat cell RNA spiked in. The subset is: FACS-sorted CD8+CD4-CCR7+CD45RA+ naive T cells. This sequence originates from a human donor in good health. Some libraries in this study had Jurkat cell RNA spiked in. The CDR3, as DNA: TGTGCCAGCAGTGGACCTTTTGGGAACACCGGGGAGCTGTTTTTT. Its protein product is CASSGPFGNTGELFF.